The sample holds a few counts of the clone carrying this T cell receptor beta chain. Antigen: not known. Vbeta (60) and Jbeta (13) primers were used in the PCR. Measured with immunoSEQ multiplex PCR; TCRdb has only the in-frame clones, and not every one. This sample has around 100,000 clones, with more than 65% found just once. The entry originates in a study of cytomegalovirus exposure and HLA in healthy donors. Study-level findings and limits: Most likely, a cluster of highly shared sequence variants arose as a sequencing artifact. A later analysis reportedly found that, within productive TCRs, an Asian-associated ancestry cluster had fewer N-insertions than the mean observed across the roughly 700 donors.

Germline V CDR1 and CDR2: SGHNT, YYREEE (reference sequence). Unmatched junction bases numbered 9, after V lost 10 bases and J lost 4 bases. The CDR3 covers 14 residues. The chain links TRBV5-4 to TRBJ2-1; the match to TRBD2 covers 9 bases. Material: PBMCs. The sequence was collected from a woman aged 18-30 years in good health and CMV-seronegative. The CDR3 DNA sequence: TGTGCCGTCCCCGGGACTAGCCTTTACAATGAGCAGTTCTTC. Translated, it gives CAVPGTSLYNEQFF.